This entry describes one T cell receptor beta chain. Its antigen is unknown. The data are from a study of T-cell reconstitution after alpha-beta-depleted transplantation in children. Study findings and constraints: Approximately two months post-transplant, alpha-beta T cells reportedly originated from several hundred expanded graft clones. From surviving recipient T cells and thymic progenitors came the high day-60 TCRbeta diversity observed in some patients.

The length of the CDR3 is 13 residues. V lost 8 bases and J 0 bases, leaving 5 bases between the germline ends. CDR1 is MNHEY and CDR2 is SMNVEV in the germline V gene (reference sequence). Unique molecular identifiers were used in preparing the TCRbeta library. TCRdb itself ran the PCR reads through MiXCR, one entry per CDR3 protein. The sample has about 130,000 distinct CDR3 sequences; around a tenth are singletons. The sequencing here drew on PBMCs, mostly from graft donor cells, taken 180 days after TCRalphabeta/CD19-depleted stem cell transplant. This sequence joins TRBV27 and TRBJ2-6; D possibly uses TRBD1 or TRBD2 (5 bases each). The receptor comes from a girl younger than two who had a stem cell transplant for combined immunodeficiency, so the T cells may come from the graft donor. CDR3 sequence reads: CASGGSGANVLTF. The CDR3 coding sequence is TGTGCCAGCGGGGGCTCTGGGGCCAACGTCCTGACTTTC.